This T cell receptor (beta chain) was captured by sequencing in a study of T cells after yellow fever vaccination. On the study more broadly: Some fractions had low cell numbers, and these were prepared with SMART-Seq v4 Ultra Low Input.

This clonotype occurred many times. No antigen is known for it. General observations from the study: Shared CD4/CD8 clonotypes were a small share, likely from convergent recombination. Post-booster repertoires again held most primary-vaccination clones (about 95% CD4, roughly 89% CD8). One caveat is that FACS-sorted repertoires could contain abundant clonotypes contaminating from the bulk population.

CDR3 size: 12 residues. Trimming took 6 bases from V and 4 from J, leaving 6 bases between them. Each CDR3 protein gets one entry after TCRdb re-called the 5' RACE reads with MiXCR. The data show under 550,000 distinct CDR3 sequences, with 21% seen just once and less than 20% held by the top ten. Sequenced here: PBMCs, sampled roughly 20 days after the first yellow fever vaccination. This sequence was found in a man between 18 and 35 years old who received the YFV17D yellow fever vaccine. This chain joins TRBV12-3 or TRBV12-4 and TRBJ2-2, with unresolved D. The CDR3 is CASSQITGELFF. The CDR3 nucleotides are TGTGCCAGCAGCCAGATCACCGGGGAGCTGTTTTTT.